This TCR beta chain was recorded in a study of T cells after posttransplantation cyclophosphamide. Study findings and constraints: TRB overlap between skin or GI tissue T cells and blood was limited. Later blood repertoires were often dominated by clones from the donor CD8+ memory compartment.

Concerning this clone: Its matching antigen is unknown.

Treatment was busulfan-fludarabine conditioning, a marrow graft, and cyclophosphamide on days +3 and +4. Some clones are missing from TCRdb's copy, which holds only in-frame ones; the method was immunoSEQ multiplex PCR. The sample has 15,000 to 25,000 clones, roughly 90% seen once; the top ten hold approximately 7.3%. The clonotype comes from a female patient aged 35 to 55 who received an allogeneic stem cell transplant from a related donor, was CMV-positive, and had no GVHD. Some T cells may be the graft donor's. Source: PBMCs, taken after allogeneic stem cell transplant with posttransplant cyclophosphamide.

CDR3 sequence reads: CASSHQGARGYNEQFF. The CDR3 DNA is TGTGCCAGCAGTCACCAGGGGGCGCGTGGGTACAATGAGCAGTTCTTC. The rearrangement uses TRBV27 and TRBJ2-1; 8 bases line up with TRBD1. CDR3 size: 16 residues. CDR1 is MNHEY and CDR2 is SMNVEV in the germline V gene (reference sequence). J was trimmed by 4 bases and V by 5 bases; bases with no gene match: 10.